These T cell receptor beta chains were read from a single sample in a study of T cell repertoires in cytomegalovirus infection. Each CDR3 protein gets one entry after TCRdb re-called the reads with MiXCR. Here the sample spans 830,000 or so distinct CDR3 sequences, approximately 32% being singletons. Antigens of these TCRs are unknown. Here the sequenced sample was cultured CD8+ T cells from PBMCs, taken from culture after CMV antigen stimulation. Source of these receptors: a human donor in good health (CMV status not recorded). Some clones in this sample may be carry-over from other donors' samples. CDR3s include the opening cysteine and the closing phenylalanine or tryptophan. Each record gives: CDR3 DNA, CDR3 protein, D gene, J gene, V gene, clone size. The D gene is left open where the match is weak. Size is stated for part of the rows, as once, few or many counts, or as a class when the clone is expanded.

DNA: TGTGCCATCAGCAGGGACAGGGGGTTAAGCACTGAAGCTTTCTTT
CDR3: CAISRDRGLSTEAFF
D: TRBD1
J: TRBJ1-1
V: TRBV10-3
size: few

DNA: TGTGCCAGCAGCTTAAAGCGGACGGGGAGAGAGACCCAGTACTTC
CDR3: CASSLKRTGRETQYF
D: .
J: TRBJ2-5
V: TRBV7-9
size: few

DNA: TGTGCCAGTAAGGGGGAAGGGGAAGCTTTCTTT
CDR3: CASKGEGEAFF
D: .
J: TRBJ1-1
V: TRBV19
size: once

DNA: TGTGCCAGCAGCTTCGGGACAGGCTTCCAAGAGACCCAGTACTTC
CDR3: CASSFGTGFQETQYF
D: TRBD1
J: TRBJ2-5
V: TRBV7-6
size: few

DNA: TGTGCCAGCTGGGCGGGGGGAGCCTACGAGCAGTACTTC
CDR3: CASWAGGAYEQYF
D: TRBD2
J: TRBJ2-7
V: TRBV7-9
size: .

DNA: TGTGCCAGCAGTTTAGGGGGGGACAAGAATAGCAATCAGCCCCAGCATTTT
CDR3: CASSLGGDKNSNQPQHF
D: .
J: TRBJ1-5
V: TRBV7-8
size: many

DNA: TGTGCCAGCAGCTTCCACACAGGGCCCATACAAGAGACCCAGTACTTC
CDR3: CASSFHTGPIQETQYF
D: .
J: TRBJ2-5
V: TRBV5-6
size: few

DNA: TGTGCCATCAGGAAGAGGGATCAGACTAATGAAAAACTGTTTTTT
CDR3: CAIRKRDQTNEKLFF
D: .
J: TRBJ1-4
V: TRBV10-3
size: .

DNA: TGTGCCAGCAGCTTAGAGGCGGGGGCAAGCAAAAACATTCAGTACTTC
CDR3: CASSLEAGASKNIQYF
D: .
J: TRBJ2-4
V: TRBV7-9
size: .

DNA: TGTGCCAGCGCTGCGGGACTAGCCTCTGGCCCAGATACGCAGTATTTT
CDR3: CASAAGLASGPDTQYF
D: TRBD2
J: TRBJ2-3
V: TRBV27
size: few

DNA: TGTGCCAGCAGCTCCCTCGGGGACGGCGAATACGAGCAGTACTTC
CDR3: CASSSLGDGEYEQYF
D: .
J: TRBJ2-7
V: TRBV7-6
size: many

DNA: TGTGCCAGCAGCTTGCTGCGACAGGGTCGCCCACAAGAGACCCAGTACTTC
CDR3: CASSLLRQGRPQETQYF
D: TRBD1
J: TRBJ2-5
V: TRBV7-9
size: many

DNA: TGTGCCAGCAGTTACTCCGGGACTAGGGATACGCAGTATTTT
CDR3: CASSYSGTRDTQYF
D: TRBD2
J: TRBJ2-3
V: TRBV6-5
size: few

DNA: TGTGCCACCAGTGAGTCTCGAACCGGGGAGCTGTTTTTT
CDR3: CATSESRTGELFF
D: .
J: TRBJ2-2
V: TRBV24-1
size: .

DNA: TGTGCCAGCAGATCTCTTAGCGGGGCTCACAATGAGCAGTTCTTC
CDR3: CASRSLSGAHNEQFF
D: TRBD2
J: TRBJ2-1
V: TRBV27
size: .

DNA: TGTGCCAGCAGTTTATCATTGATTAGGGGTGAAGGTCCCGAAGAGGCCCAGTACTTC
CDR3: CASSLSLIRGEGPEEAQYF
D: .
J: TRBJ2-5
V: TRBV12-3/TRBV12-4
size: once

DNA: TGTGCCAGCAGCTTAGTTTTTTTGGACACATACACCGGGGAGCTGTTTTTT
CDR3: CASSLVFLDTYTGELFF
D: .
J: TRBJ2-2
V: TRBV7-6
size: few

DNA: TGTGCCAGTAGTTGGCAGGATAGCAATCAGCCCCAGCATTTT
CDR3: CASSWQDSNQPQHF
D: .
J: TRBJ1-5
V: TRBV19
size: few

DNA: TGTGCCAGGGGGGAGAGGGGGGGGATAGATACGCAGTATTTT
CDR3: CARGERGGIDTQYF
D: .
J: TRBJ2-3
V: TRBV6-1
size: .

DNA: TGTGCCAGCAGATCCCCGGGACAGGGTTTTTCAGATACGCAGTATTTT
CDR3: CASRSPGQGFSDTQYF
D: TRBD1
J: TRBJ2-3
V: TRBV27
size: few

DNA: TGTGCCCAGCTTAGGGAGTTAACCGGGGAGCTGTTTTTT
CDR3: CAQLRELTGELFF
D: .
J: TRBJ2-2
V: TRBV7-9
size: .

DNA: TGTGCCAGCAGCCAGACAGGGGTCCTCCCCAATGAGCAGTTCTTC
CDR3: CASSQTGVLPNEQFF
D: TRBD1
J: TRBJ2-1
V: TRBV7-2
size: many

DNA: TGTGCCAGCAGCTTACGGAGATATTCTAACTACAATGAGCAGTTCTTC
CDR3: CASSLRRYSNYNEQFF
D: .
J: TRBJ2-1
V: TRBV11-2
size: .

DNA: TGCGCCAGCAGCCAAGATCACACCGGGGAGCTGTTTTTT
CDR3: CASSQDHTGELFF
D: .
J: TRBJ2-2
V: TRBV4-3
size: few

DNA: TGTGCCAGCAGTTACCCGCCGGACAGGGGAATTGTAAATGAGCAGTTCTTC
CDR3: CASSYPPDRGIVNEQFF
D: TRBD1
J: TRBJ2-1
V: TRBV6-6
size: .

DNA: TGTGCCACCAGTGATTCGACAGGTACCTCCTCCTACAATGAGCAGTTCTTC
CDR3: CATSDSTGTSSYNEQFF
D: .
J: TRBJ2-1
V: TRBV24-1
size: .

DNA: TGTGCCAGCAGATCCATTTGGGGGAGGAACACTGAAGCTTTCTTT
CDR3: CASRSIWGRNTEAFF
D: .
J: TRBJ1-1
V: TRBV12-3/TRBV12-4
size: .

DNA: TGTGCCAGTACTCTTGGGGGGCAGCTATACAACAATGAGCAGTTCTTC
CDR3: CASTLGGQLYNNEQFF
D: .
J: TRBJ2-1
V: TRBV19
size: few

DNA: TGTGCCAGCACCCCTGAGGACTGCTCCTACGAGCAGTACTTC
CDR3: CASTPEDCSYEQYF
D: .
J: TRBJ2-7
V: TRBV7-4
size: .

DNA: TGTGCCAGCAGTTTCCCTAGGGTTAGCAATCAGCCCCAGCATTTT
CDR3: CASSFPRVSNQPQHF
D: .
J: TRBJ1-5
V: TRBV28
size: .

DNA: TGTGCCAGCAGTTGGGGACTCCGAGATAGCACAGATACGCAGTATTTT
CDR3: CASSWGLRDSTDTQYF
D: .
J: TRBJ2-3
V: TRBV6-5
size: many

DNA: TGTGCCAGCAGCCTTCGGGACGGCTACAATCAGCCCCAGCATTTT
CDR3: CASSLRDGYNQPQHF
D: .
J: TRBJ1-5
V: TRBV7-8
size: few

DNA: TGTGCCAGCAGACCCTTGACAGGGGAACGGTACGAGCAGTACTTC
CDR3: CASRPLTGERYEQYF
D: TRBD1
J: TRBJ2-7
V: TRBV7-9
size: few

DNA: TGTGCCAGCAGCCTTTACGACAGGGGGAGATACAATGAGCAGTTCTTC
CDR3: CASSLYDRGRYNEQFF
D: TRBD1
J: TRBJ2-1
V: TRBV7-2
size: many

DNA: TGTGCCAGCAGCTTGGAATCTGAAGCTTTCTTT
CDR3: CASSLESEAFF
D: .
J: TRBJ1-1
V: TRBV7-2
size: few

DNA: TGTGCCAGCAGCTTAGACCGCAAGGGGAGTCGCTATGGCTACACCTTC
CDR3: CASSLDRKGSRYGYTF
D: .
J: TRBJ1-2
V: TRBV7-8
size: many